The 32 T cell receptor beta chains presented below share a single source sample, sequenced in a study of T cells after yellow fever vaccination. TCRdb independently ran MiXCR on the 5' RACE reads; one entry per CDR3 protein. The sample includes just under 600,000 distinct CDR3 sequences, 13% of them seen just once. The material was PBMCs, obtained on the day of the yellow fever booster vaccination. The source of these receptors is a man aged 30 to 45 who received the YFV17D yellow fever vaccine.

Only a few counts were recorded for this clonotype. The rearrangement links TRBV10-2 to TRBJ2-2, with TRBD2 matching over 10 bases. CDR1 is WSHSY, CDR2 SAAADI, per germline. The V gene end was trimmed by 5 bases and the J gene end by 6 bases; junction bases not matched to a gene: 6. This CDR3 comprises 15 residues. In nucleotides, the CDR3 is TGCGCCAGCAGTAGCTCTCTAGCGGGAGCCGGGGAGCTGTTTTTT. It encodes CASSSSLAGAGELFF.

This clonotype was observed a handful of times. The chain employs TRBV7-2 and TRBJ2-7; TRBD2 matches 16 bases. V shed 4 bases and J 2 bases; nucleotides not matched to a gene: 5. This CDR3 has 17 amino acids. Germline V CDR1 and CDR2: SGHTA, FQGNSA. The CDR3 DNA is TGTGCCAGCAGCTCCCGGGGGACTAGCGGGAGGGCCTACGAGCAGTACTTC. Its translation: CASSSRGTSGRAYEQYF.

This chain links TRBV3-1 with TRBJ2-2; 11 bases fit TRBD2. V trimming: 3 bases; J trimming: 4 bases; junction bases outside the gene matches: 10. Per germline, CDR1 LGHDT and CDR2 YNNKEL (reference sequence). This CDR3 region has 18 residues. This CDR3 reads CASSHQGLAGGLTGELFF. CDR3 bases: TGTGCCAGCAGCCACCAGGGGCTAGCGGGAGGTCTCACCGGGGAGCTGTTTTTT.

The sample holds many counts of this clonotype. The rearrangement uses TRBV7-8 and TRBJ2-1; D remains unclear. This CDR3 has 13 amino acids. Germline CDR1 reads SGHVS; CDR2 reads FQNEAQ. V was pared by 3 bases and J by 9 bases, with 12 bases between. The CDR3 nucleotides are TGTGCCAGCAGCTTGCAGGAGTTGAGTGAGCAGTTCTTC. Protein: CASSLQELSEQFF.

This chain uses TRBV29-1 with TRBJ1-2, with unresolved D. CDR3 length: 11 amino acids. The V and J ends lost 3 bases and 7 bases respectively, with 9 bases between them. Germline lookup yields CDR1 SQVTM and CDR2 ANQGSEA. CDR3 sequence: CSVDGTSGYTF. CDR3 DNA: TGCAGCGTTGATGGAACCAGTGGCTACACCTTC.

The chain is built from TRBV5-6 and TRBJ2-1; either TRBD1 or TRBD2 may fit D (6 bases each). The V end was cut by 1 base, the J end by 7 bases, with 12 bases between. This CDR3 has 14 residues. Per germline, CDR1 SGHDT and CDR2 YYEEEE. The CDR3 reads CASSLQGRMNEQFF. The CDR3 DNA sequence: TGTGCCAGCAGCTTGCAGGGGAGGATGAATGAGCAGTTCTTC.

The rearrangement joins TRBV11-2 to TRBJ2-3, with D unresolved. V dropped 5 bases and J dropped 1 base, with 25 bases sitting between them. CDR3 length equals 19 residues. The germline gives CDR1 SGHAT, CDR2 FQNNGV. The CDR3 reads CASSPTSYGSLRGTDTQYF. CDR3 nucleotides: TGTGCCAGCAGCCCCACATCGTATGGGTCCCTCCGGGGCACAGATACGCAGTATTTT.

This clonotype came up many times. The chain has TRBV18 and TRBJ2-7; D is unresolved. The ends were cut back, 3 bases at V and 0 bases at J, with 12 bases in the middle. In germline, CDR1 is KGHSH, CDR2 LQKENI. There are 15 residues in the CDR3. The CDR3 DNA reads TGTGCCAGCTCACCGCCTTGGGCCGGCTCCTACGAGCAGTACTTC. It specifies CASSPPWAGSYEQYF.

V and J are TRBV6-5 and TRBJ2-7; TRBD2 aligns across 11 bases. V was pared by 4 bases and J by 3 bases, with 5 bases of the junction left unmatched. CDR3 size: 15 residues. Germline-derived CDR1 and CDR2 are MNHEY and SVGAGI. CDR3 residues: CASSSTSGSHYEQYF. CDR3 sequence (DNA): TGTGCCAGCAGTTCAACTAGCGGGAGCCACTACGAGCAGTACTTC.

V is TRBV5-6 and J is TRBJ2-1; D tentatively fits TRBD1 or TRBD2 (5 bases each). CDR1 is SGHDT and CDR2 is YYEEEE in the germline V gene. Trimming cost V 4 bases and J 8 bases, with 16 bases left between them. The CDR3 extends over 14 amino acids. The CDR3 DNA follows: TGTGCCAGCAGCCCGGGGCTAGTCGGCTATGAGCAGTTCTTC. Protein product: CASSPGLVGYEQFF.

V gene TRBV20-1 combines with J gene TRBJ1-4; D may be TRBD1 (6 bases). The CDR3 is 15 residues long. Germline V gene sequence: CDR1 DFQATT, CDR2 SNEGSKA (reference sequence). Trimming left V 0 bases short and J 7 bases short, with 15 bases between. CDR3 loop: CSARDYQGGGEKLFF. The CDR3 DNA reads TGCAGTGCTAGAGATTATCAGGGAGGGGGTGAAAAACTGTTTTTT.

This clonotype was seen a few times. This chain joins TRBV7-2 and TRBJ2-7, with 7 bases identical to TRBD2. The CDR3 is 15 residues long. Germline V gene lookup returns CDR1 SGHTA and CDR2 FQGNSA. V was clipped by 5 bases and J by 2 bases; unmatched bases: 9. CDR3 region: CASSDPGTIAYEQYF. CDR3 DNA sequence: TGTGCCAGCAGCGATCCCGGGACTATTGCCTACGAGCAGTACTTC.

This clonotype was counted ten times or more. The gene calls are TRBV5-5 and TRBJ1-5; D is unclear. CDR1 SGHKS and CDR2 YYEKEE come from the germline V gene (reference sequence). V lost 2 bases to trimming and J lost 2 bases, with 11 bases between them. The CDR3 covers 15 residues. CDR3 DNA sequence: TGTGCCAGCAGCTTCGAAGGTCAGGGCAATCAGCCCCAGCATTTT. Its translation: CASSFEGQGNQPQHF. The whole variable domain, filled in from reference TRBV5-5 and TRBJ1-5, reads DAGVTQSPTHLIKTRGQQVTLRCSPISGHKSVSWYQQVLGQGPQFIFQYYEKEERGRGNFPDRFSARQFPNYSSELNVNALLLGDSALYLCASSFEGQGNQPQHFGDGTRLSIL.

This clonotype was seen repeatedly, ten times or more. The CDR3 region has the DNA TGTGCCAGCAGCAAGAGAGGGGTCGGGACTGAAGCTTTCTTT. It specifies CASSKRGVGTEAFF. The chain employs TRBV21-1 and TRBJ1-1; the table's D gene call, TRBD1, was not cross checked with the DNA. TRBV21-1 is tagged as a pseudogene. There are 14 residues in the CDR3.

The CDR3 sequence is CASSDGAYNSPLHF. The DNA for the CDR3 is TGTGCCAGCAGTGATGGGGCCTATAATTCACCCCTCCACTTT. The V and J genes are TRBV25-1 and TRBJ1-6; D is undetermined. The CDR3 is 14 residues long. The germline CDR1 and CDR2 sequences are MGHDK and SYGVNS. Trimming removed 3 bases from V and 2 bases from J, with 5 bases in between.

This chain links TRBV6-1 with TRBJ1-6; possibly TRBD1 for D (5 bases). Trimming stripped 6 bases from V and 9 bases from J, with 27 bases between. This CDR3 spans 18 amino acids. Germline CDR1 reads MNHNS; CDR2 reads SASEGT. Here the CDR3 reads CASRDQGLVPLQGSPLHF. CDR3 nucleotides: TGTGCCAGCAGAGATCAGGGTCTCGTTCCACTCCAGGGTTCACCCCTCCACTTT.

The rearrangement joins TRBV29-1 to TRBJ2-5, with D tentatively TRBD1 or TRBD2 (5 bases each). Germline loops: CDR1 SQVTM, CDR2 ANQGSEA. This CDR3 is built from 10 residues. The V and J ends lost 3 bases and 9 bases respectively, with 8 bases between them. The CDR3: CSVEGPAQYF. The CDR3 bases are TGCAGCGTTGAGGGACCGGCCCAGTACTTC.

This clonotype was seen only once. The V and J genes are TRBV25-1 and TRBJ1-1; a weak D match, TRBD1 (6 bases). Trimming pared 5 bases from V and 10 bases from J, leaving 14 bases between. CDR3 size: 12 residues. Germline assignment: CDR1 MGHDK and CDR2 SYGVNS. The CDR3 sequence is CASSSPGTPAFF. The CDR3 bases are TGTGCCAGCAGTTCACCGGGGACACCAGCTTTCTTT.

The chain links TRBV18 to TRBJ2-2, with 8 bases aligning to TRBD2. Trimming at V came to 1 base and at J to 4 bases, leaving 5 bases not matched to a gene. Germline V CDR1 and CDR2: KGHSH, LQKENI. The CDR3 runs 16 residues. The DNA for the CDR3 is TGTGCCAGCTCACCACGAGCGGGAGCGGGCACCGGGGAGCTGTTTTTT. Its protein is CASSPRAGAGTGELFF.

In this sample, this clonotype turned up a few times. The gene calls are TRBV20-1 and TRBJ2-1; 9 nucleotides align to TRBD2. Germline V lookup: CDR1 DFQATT, CDR2 SNEGSKA (reference sequence). V lost 1 base and J lost 5; bases outside the gene matches: 12. This CDR3 region has 17 residues. CDR3 nucleotide sequence: TGCAGTGCTAGAGGACCCCTAGCGGGACCTGTAAACAATGAGCAGTTCTTC. It codes for CSARGPLAGPVNNEQFF.

This clonotype was seen more than once but under ten times. The chain is built from TRBV6-1 and TRBJ2-6; D uncertain. V gave up 3 bases and J gave up 4 bases, with 7 bases separating them. CDR1 is MNHNS and CDR2 is SASEGT in the germline V gene. The CDR3 totals 14 residues. This CDR3 reads CASSDGPGANVLTF. CDR3 in DNA: TGTGCCAGCAGTGACGGTCCCGGGGCCAACGTCCTGACTTTC.

This clonotype was picked up many times. The V gene is TRBV18, the J gene TRBJ1-1; TRBD1 matches 7 bases. This CDR3 contains 14 residues. The ends lost 2 bases at V and 3 bases at J; junction bases unmatched: 3. CDR1 and CDR2 (germline): KGHSH, LQKENI. As DNA, the CDR3 is TGTGCCAGCTCACCAGGTACAGGGGACACTGAAGCTTTCTTT. This encodes CASSPGTGDTEAFF.

The chain combines TRBV6-5 with TRBJ2-3; possibly TRBD2 for D (6 bases). CDR1 and CDR2 (germline): MNHEY, SVGAGI. V was pared by 3 bases and J by 3 bases, with 10 bases between. The CDR3 is 14 residues long. This chain's CDR3 is CASSYSGRTDTQYF. The CDR3 DNA reads TGTGCCAGCAGTTATAGCGGCAGGACAGATACGCAGTATTTT.

As to this clonotype: At one of its ends the junction is not consistent with the germline gene, which may arise from a read error. J is TRBJ2-7 and V is TRBV7-7; possible D gene TRBD1, 6 bases. This CDR3 is 13 amino acids long. Per the germline V gene, CDR1 is SSHAT and CDR2 is FNYEAQ (reference sequence). CDR3 nucleotides: TGTGCTAGCAGCTTGCAGGGGAAGACGGAGCAGTACTTC. Encoded protein: CASSLQGKTEQYF.

There are a few counts of this clonotype. V usage is TRBV3-1 and J usage is TRBJ2-7; D gene ambiguous. Germline V gene data show CDR1 as LGHDT and CDR2 as YNNKEL (reference sequence). This CDR3 spans 12 amino acids. Between the trimmed V and J ends, which lost 1 base and 2 bases, there was a span of 3 bases. The CDR3 DNA reads as TGTGCCAGCAGCCAAGCCACCTACGAGCAGTACTTC. Its translation: CASSQATYEQYF.

V is TRBV4-3 and J is TRBJ2-7; the D is unclear. V was clipped by 4 bases and J by 6 bases, with 16 bases between them. Germline CDR1 LGHNA, CDR2 YSLEER. The CDR3 extends over 14 amino acids. The CDR3 DNA is TGCGCCAGCAGCCGGACCGTAGTAGCAGGCGAGCAGTACTTC. This encodes CASSRTVVAGEQYF.

The genes are TRBV20-1 and TRBJ2-1, with D maybe TRBD1 (6 bases). The CDR3 has 13 residues. Germline CDR1 reads DFQATT; CDR2 reads SNEGSKA (reference sequence). Trimming pared 6 bases from V and 9 bases from J, leaving 18 bases between. The CDR3 loop reads CSAKTAGVSEQFF. The CDR3 DNA follows: TGCAGTGCAAAGACCGCAGGGGTCTCTGAGCAGTTCTTC.

This clonotype was detected only a few times. This rearrangement joins TRBV14 to TRBJ2-7, with TRBD1 matching over 9 bases. Losses at the gene ends were 0 bases for V and 1 base for J; bases not matched to a gene: 4. Germline V gene data show CDR1 as SGHDN and CDR2 as FVKESK. The CDR3 is 16 amino acids. The DNA of the CDR3 is TGTGCCAGCAGCCAAGATATGGGACAGGGATCCTACGAGCAGTACTTC. Amino acids: CASSQDMGQGSYEQYF.

This clonotype was counted between two and nine times. The J gene is TRBJ2-1, the V gene TRBV4-1, with TRBD1 matching over 9 bases. CDR1 is MGHRA and CDR2 is YSYEKL in the germline V gene. This CDR3 is 15 amino acids long. V lost 3 bases to trimming and J lost 6 bases; unmatched junction nucleotides: 6. The CDR3 loop is CASSHLGTGINEQFF. As DNA, the CDR3 is TGCGCCAGCAGCCACCTGGGGACAGGGATCAATGAGCAGTTCTTC.

This clonotype was seen only once. CDR3 nucleotide sequence: TGTGCCATCAGGGGACAGCTAAATGAAAAACTGTTTTTT. Protein product: CAIRGQLNEKLFF. The rearrangement joins TRBV10-3 to TRBJ1-4, with 7 bases that match TRBD1. CDR3 length equals 13 residues. Unmatched junction bases numbered 3, after V lost 6 bases and J lost 5 bases. Germline CDR1 and CDR2: ENHRY and SYGVKD.

This clonotype was detected only a few times. The chain has TRBV11-2 and TRBJ2-5; 7 bases match TRBD2. The germline V gene has CDR1 SGHAT and CDR2 FQNNGV. The V and J ends lost 6 bases and 2 bases, in that order; junction bases with no gene match: 12. The CDR3 has 16 amino acids. The CDR3 DNA follows: TGTGCCAGCAGTTCTAGAGGACTAGTGGGTCAAGAGACCCAGTACTTC. Amino acids: CASSSRGLVGQETQYF.

This chain links TRBV20-1 with TRBJ2-3; 7 positions agree with TRBD2. This CDR3 has 15 residues. V gave up 0 bases and J gave up 3 bases; unmatched junction bases: 6. Per the germline V gene, CDR1 is DFQATT and CDR2 is SNEGSKA (reference sequence). The CDR3 DNA sequence: TGCAGTGCTAGAGAGGGCGGGAGAGTGACAGATACGCAGTATTTT. Translating it yields CSAREGGRVTDTQYF.